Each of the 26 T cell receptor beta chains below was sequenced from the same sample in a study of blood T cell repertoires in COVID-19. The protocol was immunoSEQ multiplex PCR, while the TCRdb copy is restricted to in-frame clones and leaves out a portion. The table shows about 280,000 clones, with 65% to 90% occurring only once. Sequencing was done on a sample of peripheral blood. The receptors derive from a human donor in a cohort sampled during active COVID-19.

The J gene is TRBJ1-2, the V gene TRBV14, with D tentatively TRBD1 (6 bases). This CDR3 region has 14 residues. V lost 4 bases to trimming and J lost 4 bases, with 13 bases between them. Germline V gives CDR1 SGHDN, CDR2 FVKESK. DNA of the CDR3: TGTGCCAGCAGCCCGCTGGACAGAATCTATGGCTACACCTTC. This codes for CASSPLDRIYGYTF.

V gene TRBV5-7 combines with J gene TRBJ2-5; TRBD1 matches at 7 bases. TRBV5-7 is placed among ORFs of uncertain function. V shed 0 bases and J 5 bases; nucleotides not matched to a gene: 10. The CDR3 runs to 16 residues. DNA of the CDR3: TGTGCCAGCAGCTTGGCGCGACAGGGAGAGCTGGAGACCCAGTACTTC. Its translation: CASSLARQGELETQYF.

As DNA, the CDR3 is TGTGCCAGCAGTTTAGGAGGGTCGGGCTACGAGCAGTACTTC. Translation: CASSLGGSGYEQYF. V usage is TRBV28 and J usage is TRBJ2-7; perhaps TRBD2 as D (6 bases). There are 14 residues in the CDR3. V lost 2 bases to trimming and J lost 3 bases, with 11 bases between them. Germline CDR1 reads MDHEN; CDR2 reads SYDVKM.

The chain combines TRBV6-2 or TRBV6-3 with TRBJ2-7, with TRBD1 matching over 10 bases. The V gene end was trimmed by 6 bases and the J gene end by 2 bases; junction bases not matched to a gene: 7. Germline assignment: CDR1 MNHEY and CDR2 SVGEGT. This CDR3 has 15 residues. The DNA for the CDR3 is TGTGCCAGCAGCCGGGACAGGGGTCCTCCCTACGAGCAGTACTTC. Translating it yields CASSRDRGPPYEQYF.

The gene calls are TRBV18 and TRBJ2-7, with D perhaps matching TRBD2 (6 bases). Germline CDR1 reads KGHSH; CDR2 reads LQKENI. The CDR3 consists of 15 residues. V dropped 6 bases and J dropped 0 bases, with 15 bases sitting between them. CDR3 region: CASSAEAGNSYEQYF. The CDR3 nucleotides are TGTGCCAGCTCCGCCGAGGCGGGAAACTCCTACGAGCAGTACTTC.

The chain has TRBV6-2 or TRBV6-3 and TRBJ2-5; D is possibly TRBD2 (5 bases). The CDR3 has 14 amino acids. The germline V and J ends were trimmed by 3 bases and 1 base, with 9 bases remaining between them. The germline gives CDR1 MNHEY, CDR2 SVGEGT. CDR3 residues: CASSYEGFQETQYF. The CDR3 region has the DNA TGTGCCAGCAGTTATGAGGGTTTCCAAGAGACCCAGTACTTC.

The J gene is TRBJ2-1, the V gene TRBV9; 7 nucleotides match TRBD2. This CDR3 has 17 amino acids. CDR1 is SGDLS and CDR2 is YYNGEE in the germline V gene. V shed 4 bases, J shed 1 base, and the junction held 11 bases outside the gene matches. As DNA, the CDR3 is TGTGCCAGCAGCATAGCCGGGACTACTCTTTCCTACAATGAGCAGTTCTTC. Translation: CASSIAGTTLSYNEQFF.

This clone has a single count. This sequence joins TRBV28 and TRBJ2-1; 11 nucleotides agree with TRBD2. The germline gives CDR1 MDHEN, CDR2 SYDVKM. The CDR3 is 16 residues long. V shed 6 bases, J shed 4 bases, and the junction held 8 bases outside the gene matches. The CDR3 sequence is CASSGFSGRVYNEQFF. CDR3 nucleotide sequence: TGTGCCAGCAGCGGGTTTAGCGGGAGGGTTTACAATGAGCAGTTCTTC.

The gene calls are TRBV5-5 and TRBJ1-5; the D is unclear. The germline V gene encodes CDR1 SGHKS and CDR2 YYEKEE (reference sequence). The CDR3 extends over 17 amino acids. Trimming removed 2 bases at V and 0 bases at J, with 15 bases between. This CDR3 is CASSFLIRGYSNQPQHF. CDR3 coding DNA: TGTGCCAGCAGCTTCTTAATCCGGGGTTATAGCAATCAGCCCCAGCATTTT. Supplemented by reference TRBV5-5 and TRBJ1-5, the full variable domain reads DAGVTQSPTHLIKTRGQQVTLRCSPISGHKSVSWYQQVLGQGPQFIFQYYEKEERGRGNFPDRFSARQFPNYSSELNVNALLLGDSALYLCASSFLIRGYSNQPQHFGDGTRLSIL.

DNA for the CDR3: TGTGCCAGCAGTTACACTTCGACAGGGAGCTCCTACGAGCAGTACTTC. Translation: CASSYTSTGSSYEQYF. V usage is TRBV6-5 and J usage is TRBJ2-7, with TRBD1 identical over 7 bases. Losses at the gene ends were 2 bases for V and 0 bases for J; bases not matched to a gene: 7. There are 16 residues in the CDR3. CDR1 is MNHEY and CDR2 is SVGAGI in the germline V gene.

CDR3 coding DNA: TGTGCCAGCAGCTTGCGGGGTCAGGGAGGCACTGAAGCTTTCTTT. Amino acid sequence: CASSLRGQGGTEAFF. This sequence joins TRBV5-8 and TRBJ1-1; D might be TRBD1 (5 bases). The CDR3 runs to 15 residues. The V end lost 1 base, the J end lost 4 bases, and 14 bases lay between the germline ends. Germline V gene sequence: CDR1 SGHTS, CDR2 YDEGEE.

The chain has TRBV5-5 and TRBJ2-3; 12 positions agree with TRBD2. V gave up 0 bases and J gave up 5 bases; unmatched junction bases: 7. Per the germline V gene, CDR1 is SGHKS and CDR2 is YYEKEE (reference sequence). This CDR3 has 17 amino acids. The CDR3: CASSLGRLAGGVDTQYF. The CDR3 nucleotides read TGTGCCAGCAGCTTGGGGCGCCTAGCGGGAGGGGTAGATACGCAGTATTTT. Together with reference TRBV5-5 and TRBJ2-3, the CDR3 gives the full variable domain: DAGVTQSPTHLIKTRGQQVTLRCSPISGHKSVSWYQQVLGQGPQFIFQYYEKEERGRGNFPDRFSARQFPNYSSELNVNALLLGDSALYLCASSLGRLAGGVDTQYFGPGTRLTVL.

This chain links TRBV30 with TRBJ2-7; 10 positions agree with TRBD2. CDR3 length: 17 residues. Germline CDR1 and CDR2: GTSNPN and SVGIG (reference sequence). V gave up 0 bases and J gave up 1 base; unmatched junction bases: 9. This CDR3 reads CAWSVEREGPRSYEQYF. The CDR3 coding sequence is TGTGCCTGGAGTGTGGAGCGGGAGGGCCCCCGATCCTACGAGCAGTACTTC.

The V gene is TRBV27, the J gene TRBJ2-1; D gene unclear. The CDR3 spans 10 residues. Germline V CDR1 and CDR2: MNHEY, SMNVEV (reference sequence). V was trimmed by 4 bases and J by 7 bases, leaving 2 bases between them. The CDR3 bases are TGTGCCAGCAGTTCTAATGAGCAGTTCTTC. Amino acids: CASSSNEQFF.

The CDR3 sequence is CASSLQLTNEQYF. CDR3 DNA: TGTGCCAGCAGTCTTCAGTTGACTAACGAGCAGTACTTC. The chain links TRBV5-8 to TRBJ2-7; D perhaps matches TRBD2 (5 bases). In germline, CDR1 is SGHTS, CDR2 YDEGEE. V lost 5 bases, J lost 5 bases, and 14 bases lay in between. This CDR3 has 13 amino acids.

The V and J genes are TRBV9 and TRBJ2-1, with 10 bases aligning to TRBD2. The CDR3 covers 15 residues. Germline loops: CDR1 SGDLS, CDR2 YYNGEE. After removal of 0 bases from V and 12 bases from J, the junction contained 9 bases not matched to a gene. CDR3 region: CASSVAGTSGNRQFF. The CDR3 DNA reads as TGTGCCAGCAGCGTAGCTGGAACTAGCGGGAATCGGCAGTTCTTC.

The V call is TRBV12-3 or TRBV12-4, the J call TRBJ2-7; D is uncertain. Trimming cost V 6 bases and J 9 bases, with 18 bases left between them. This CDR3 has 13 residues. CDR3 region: CASSPGLAHLQYF. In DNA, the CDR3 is TGTGCCAGCAGCCCCGGCTTAGCCCATTTGCAGTACTTC.

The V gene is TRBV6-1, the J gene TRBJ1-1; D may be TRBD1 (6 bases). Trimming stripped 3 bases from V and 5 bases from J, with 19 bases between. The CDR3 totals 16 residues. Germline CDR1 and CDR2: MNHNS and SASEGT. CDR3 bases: TGTGCCAGCAGTGAGGCCAGGGGAGTTAAAGGGACTGAAGCTTTCTTT. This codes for CASSEARGVKGTEAFF.

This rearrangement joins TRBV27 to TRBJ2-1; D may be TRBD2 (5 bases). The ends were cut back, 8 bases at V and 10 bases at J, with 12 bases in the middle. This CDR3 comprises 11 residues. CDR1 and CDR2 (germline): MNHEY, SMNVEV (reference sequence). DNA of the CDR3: TGTGCCAGCCGTAGCGTCCTAGAGCAGTTCTTC. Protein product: CASRSVLEQFF.

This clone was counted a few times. The CDR3 DNA reads as TGTGCCAGCAGTGAACTGTCAGGAAGCGGGGAGCTGTTTTTT. This encodes CASSELSGSGELFF. The chain uses TRBV25-1 and TRBJ2-2; D is undetermined. Germline values: CDR1 MGHDK, CDR2 SYGVNS. V was pared by 2 bases and J by 7 bases, with 11 bases between. This CDR3 is built from 14 residues.

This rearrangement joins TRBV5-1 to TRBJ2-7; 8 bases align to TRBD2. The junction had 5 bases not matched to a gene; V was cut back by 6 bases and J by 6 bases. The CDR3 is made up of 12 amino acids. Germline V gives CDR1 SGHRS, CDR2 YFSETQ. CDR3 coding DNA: TGCGCCAGCATCGCCGGGGGGGGCGAGCAGTACTTC. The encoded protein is CASIAGGGEQYF.

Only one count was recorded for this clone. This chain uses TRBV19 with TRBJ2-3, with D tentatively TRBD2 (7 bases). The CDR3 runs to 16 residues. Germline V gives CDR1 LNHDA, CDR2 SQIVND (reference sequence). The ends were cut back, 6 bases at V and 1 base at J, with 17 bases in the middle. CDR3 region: CASRPRGAGGTDTQYF. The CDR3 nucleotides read TGTGCCAGTAGACCCCGGGGGGCAGGGGGCACAGATACGCAGTATTTT.

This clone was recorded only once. CDR3 loop: CAISESGAGMGSYNEQFF. CDR3 bases: TGTGCCATCAGTGAGTCGGGTGCGGGGATGGGGTCCTACAATGAGCAGTTCTTC. The chain joins TRBV10-3 to TRBJ2-1; D might be TRBD2 (6 bases). The CDR3 is 18 amino acids. The germline CDR1 and CDR2 sequences are ENHRY and SYGVKD. Trimming left V 0 bases short and J 1 base short, with 16 bases between.

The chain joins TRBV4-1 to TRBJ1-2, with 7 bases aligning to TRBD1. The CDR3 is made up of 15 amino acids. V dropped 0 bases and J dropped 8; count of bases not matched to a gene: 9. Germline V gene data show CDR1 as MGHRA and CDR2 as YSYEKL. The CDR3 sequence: CASSQESRARGGYTF. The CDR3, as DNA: TGCGCCAGCAGCCAAGAGTCCAGGGCCAGGGGGGGCTACACCTTC.

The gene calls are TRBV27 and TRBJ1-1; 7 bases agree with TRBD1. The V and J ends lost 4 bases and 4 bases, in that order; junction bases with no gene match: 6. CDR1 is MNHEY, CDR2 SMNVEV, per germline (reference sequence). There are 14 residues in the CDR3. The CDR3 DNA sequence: TGTGCCAGCAGTTCCACAGGGGCAGGCACTGAAGCTTTCTTT. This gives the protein CASSSTGAGTEAFF.

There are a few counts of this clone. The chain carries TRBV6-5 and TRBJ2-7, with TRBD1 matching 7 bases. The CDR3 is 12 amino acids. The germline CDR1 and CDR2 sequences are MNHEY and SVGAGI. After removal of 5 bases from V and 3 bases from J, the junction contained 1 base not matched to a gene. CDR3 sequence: CASSRQGYEQYF. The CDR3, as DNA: TGTGCCAGCAGTAGACAGGGCTACGAGCAGTACTTC.